This T cell receptor beta chain was identified during a study of CD8 T cells in Susac syndrome. Random hexamers were used to reverse transcribe an amount of about 0.45 to 1 ug RNA. The TCR beta CDR3 was amplified by immunoSEQ multiplex PCR across 54 Vbeta, 13 Jbeta. One entry per CDR3 protein results from TCRdb running MiXCR on the immunoSEQ multiplex PCR reads. The sample yields about 210,000 distinct CDR3 sequences, 95% seen once. Notes on the study in general: Individuals included in the TCR sequencing and HLA analysis were acknowledged by the study to be relatively few in number.

Germline lookup yields CDR1 SQVTM and CDR2 ANQGSEA. This CDR3 has 11 amino acids. V dropped 6 bases and J dropped 3 bases, with 6 bases sitting between them. As for this clonotype: Its antigen remains unidentified.

The sequenced target, TCR beta, came from blood CD8+ and CD4+ T cells. Patients with stable or active relapsing-remitting disease, all of them treatment-naive, made up the multiple sclerosis controls. The origin of this receptor is a human donor with multiple sclerosis. Sequencing was done on a sample of CD4+ T cells from PBMCs. This chain uses TRBV29-1 with TRBJ2-1; perhaps TRBD2 as D (5 bases). The CDR3 bases are TGCAGCGTCGGGGTCTACAATGAGCAGTTCTTC. Protein product: CSVGVYNEQFF.